This passage covers 6 T cell receptor beta chains from one sample sequenced in a study of T cells in Graves' hyperthyroidism and ophthalmopathy. From RNA transcripts, TCR beta CDR3 regions were amplified. HTBI primers were the set used in a first-round RT-PCR of the TCR CDR3. TCRdb reprocessed the multiplex PCR reads via MiXCR and lists one record per CDR3 protein. The sample includes about 350,000 distinct CDR3 sequences, about a sixth of them seen just once. Material for sequencing was blood. All receptors come from a woman between 40 and 55 years old with Graves' ophthalmopathy.

There are many counts of this clonotype. This chain links TRBV12-3 or TRBV12-4 with TRBJ2-7; D is unclear. The V and J ends lost 8 bases and 1 base respectively, with 12 bases between them. CDR3 length: 13 amino acids. The CDR3 DNA follows: TGTGCCAGCTCAGGAACGGAGTCCTACGAGCAGTACTTC. It codes for CASSGTESYEQYF.

V is TRBV6-2 or TRBV6-3 and J is TRBJ2-7, with D possibly matching TRBD1 (5 bases). Trimming shortened V by 6 bases and J by 2 bases, and 8 bases separated the two germline ends. There are 12 residues in the CDR3. CDR1 MNHEY and CDR2 SVGEGT come from the germline V gene. The CDR3 region has the DNA TGTGCCAGCAGCCGACAGACCTACGAGCAGTACTTC. It codes for CASSRQTYEQYF.

This clonotype was found many times. This chain connects TRBV5-5 to TRBJ2-4, with D possibly being TRBD2 (6 bases). Per the germline V gene, CDR1 is SGHKS and CDR2 is YYEKEE (reference sequence). The CDR3 extends over 14 amino acids. Trimming removed 0 bases from V and 6 bases from J, with 10 bases in between. The CDR3 sequence is CASSLVGSGNIQYF. CDR3 nucleotide sequence: TGTGCCAGCAGCTTGGTCGGTAGCGGAAACATTCAGTACTTC.

On this clonotype: This may be a read error: a much more frequent sequence differs by one nucleotide. V usage is TRBV20-1 and J usage is TRBJ1-3, with D uncertain. Germline CDR1 and CDR2: DFQATT and SNEGSKA (reference sequence). The CDR3 is 13 residues long. The CDR3 reads CSVRPFSGNTIYF. DNA of the CDR3: TGCAGTGTTAGACCGTTTTCTGGAAACACCATATATTTT.

This sequence joins TRBV10-3 and TRBJ2-7; D gene unclear. Germline V gene sequence: CDR1 ENHRY, CDR2 SYGVKD. The CDR3 consists of 13 residues. V was cut by 3 bases and J by 3 bases, with 9 bases left in between. The CDR3 nucleotides are TGTGCCATCAGTGAAAGGGAAGGCTACGAGCAGTACTTC. Residues: CAISEREGYEQYF.

This clonotype was found many times. The chain uses TRBV3-1 and TRBJ1-1, with D unresolved. The V gene's germline CDR1 is LGHDT and CDR2 YNNKEL (reference sequence). Trimming shortened V by 7 bases and J by 4 bases, and 16 bases separated the two germline ends. The CDR3 consists of 14 residues. CDR3 in DNA: TGTGCCAGCAACACAGCCACCGGTGGCACTGAAGCTTTCTTT. Encoded protein: CASNTATGGTEAFF.